This T cell receptor (beta chain) emerged from a study of blood T cell repertoires in COVID-19. On the study more broadly: From the United States, Italy and Spain came samples of acute and convalescent COVID-19. T cells, B-cell-depleted T cells, or PBMCs provided the cDNA or gDNA that served as material.

A word on this clone: This specimen includes other DNA sequences encoding the same CDR3.

This CDR3 region has 15 residues. The germline V gene has CDR1 LGHDT and CDR2 YNNKEL (reference sequence). The ends lost 4 bases at V and 5 bases at J; junction bases unmatched: 3. In the study's own analysis: Using reference gene primer amplification, nucleated cell counts were estimated. TCRdb's copy holds only in-frame clones and misses some; the assay was immunoSEQ multiplex PCR. V, J and clone size were drawn from that table, and D and trimming were deduced from the DNA. Here the sample spans fewer than 70,000 clones, approximately 80% being singletons. This receptor was taken from a woman of 80 years or more with acute or convalescent COVID-19. Sample: peripheral blood. The chain recombines TRBV3-1 (or the pseudogene TRBV3-2) with TRBJ2-1; 12 bases agree with TRBD2. Here the CDR3 reads CASSLGLAGNNEQFF. The CDR3 bases are TGTGCCAGCAGCCTCGGACTAGCGGGGAACAATGAGCAGTTCTTC.